This T cell receptor (beta chain) was obtained from a study of cytomegalovirus exposure and HLA in healthy donors. The CDR3 has 17 residues. The V end lost 4 bases, the J end lost 2 bases, and 17 bases lay between the germline ends. Germline assignment: CDR1 KGHSH and CDR2 LQKENI. The PCR employed 60 Vbeta primers together with 13 Jbeta primers. Using immunoSEQ multiplex PCR, the repertoire was profiled, and TCRdb retains in-frame clones only, with some absent. In the table there are more than 85,000 clones, roughly three quarters of which are singletons. This TCR derives from a male donor in good health and CMV-seropositive. Sequencing used PBMCs. V usage is TRBV18 and J usage is TRBJ1-4; the D is unclear. The CDR3 is CASSQATISGTNEKLFF. As DNA, the CDR3 is TGTGCCAGCTCACAAGCTACCATTTCCGGGACTAATGAAAAACTGTTTTTT. Using reference TRBV18 and TRBJ1-4 for the parts outside the CDR3, the full variable domain is NAGVMQNPRHLVRRRGQEARLRCSPMKGHSHVYWYRQLPEEGLKFMVYLQKENIIDESGMPKERFSAEFPKEGPSILRIQQVVRGDSAAYFCASSQATISGTNEKLFFGSGTQLSVL.